This TCR beta chain is drawn from a study of Ad26.COV2.S vaccination and SARS-CoV-2 variants. Study as a whole: Donor had been placed in the Ad26.COV2.S arm of the COV1001 trial. Recipients of Ad26.COV2.S got it intramuscularly, once or twice 56 days apart.

For this clone: Its antigen remains unknown.

Study-wide results and caveats: Similar non-spike TCR breadth was seen in vaccine and placebo recipients.

Repertoires were generated with immunoSEQ multiplex PCR, while TCRdb's copy carries only in-frame clones and drops some. Found here are 300,000 to 350,000 clones, 85% to 90% of them singletons; the top ten hold about 5%. Treatment indicated: some 19 received Ad26.COV2.S at low or high dose, single or two shots; roughly five received placebo; per-sample allocation not given. Collection of the samples took place on day 63 after the first injection of vaccine or placebo. In Boston, an adult donor aged 18-55 years took part. The TCR comes from a person aged 18 to 65 who received the Ad26.COV2.S COVID-19 vaccine or a placebo. This specimen consisted of peripheral blood, obtained in a trial of Ad26.COV2.S vaccine versus placebo.

CDR3 region: CASSPDSVYNEQFF. CDR3 DNA: TGTGCCAGCAGCCCGGACAGTGTCTACAATGAGCAGTTCTTC. The chain uses TRBV11-3 and TRBJ2-1, with D perhaps matching TRBD1 (6 bases). CDR1 and CDR2 (germline): SGHNT, YENEEA. CDR3 length equals 14 residues. The ends were cut back, 5 bases at V and 3 bases at J, with 11 bases in the middle.